This paragraph covers one T cell receptor beta chain sequence. The antigen is not known. Use of 60 Vbeta and 13 Jbeta primers characterized the PCR. Assay used: immunoSEQ multiplex PCR; TCRdb lists only in-frame clones, some missing. The repertoire holds 150,000 to 200,000 clones, with 81% as singletons. The data are from a study of cytomegalovirus exposure and HLA in healthy donors. Study conclusions and caveats: Later, an analysis showed that TCR beta chains associated with HLA were more clonally expanded than others that were equally common.

J lost 6 bases, V lost 5 bases, and 18 bases had no gene match. The germline V gene encodes CDR1 SGHAT and CDR2 FQNNGV. The CDR3 contains 17 residues. Sequences were obtained from PBMCs. The receptor was isolated from a man in his forties or fifties in good health and CMV-seronegative. This chain uses TRBV11-2 with TRBJ2-7, with TRBD1 identical over 8 bases. In nucleotides, the CDR3 is TGTGCCAGCAGCGTTCGCCCGGGACAGGAGGTCCCTACCGAGCAGTACTTC. Translating it yields CASSVRPGQEVPTEQYF.